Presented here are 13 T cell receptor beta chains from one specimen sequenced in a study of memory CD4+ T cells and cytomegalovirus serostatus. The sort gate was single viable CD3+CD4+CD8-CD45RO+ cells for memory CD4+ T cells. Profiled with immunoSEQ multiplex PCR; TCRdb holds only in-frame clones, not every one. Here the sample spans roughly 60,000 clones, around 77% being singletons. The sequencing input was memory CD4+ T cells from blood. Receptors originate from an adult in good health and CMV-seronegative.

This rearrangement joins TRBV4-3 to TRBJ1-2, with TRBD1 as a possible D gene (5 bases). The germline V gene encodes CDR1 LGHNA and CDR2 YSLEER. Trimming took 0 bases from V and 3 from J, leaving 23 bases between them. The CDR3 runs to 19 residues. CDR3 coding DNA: TGCGCCAGCAGCCAAGATCCTCACCTTACGACAGCCCCTCACTATGGCTACACCTTC. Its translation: CASSQDPHLTTAPHYGYTF.

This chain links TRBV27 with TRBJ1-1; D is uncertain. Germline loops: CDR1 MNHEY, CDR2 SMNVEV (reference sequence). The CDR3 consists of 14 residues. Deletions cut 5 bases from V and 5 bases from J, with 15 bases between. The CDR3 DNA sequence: TGTGCCAGCAGTCTGAGGGAGGTTGGGACTGAAGCTTTCTTT. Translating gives CASSLREVGTEAFF.

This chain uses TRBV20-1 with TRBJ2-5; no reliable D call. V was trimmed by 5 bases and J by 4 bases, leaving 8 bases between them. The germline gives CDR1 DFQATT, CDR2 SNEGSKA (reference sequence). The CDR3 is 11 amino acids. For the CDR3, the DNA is TGCAGTGCTGGACCTAGAGAGACCCAGTACTTC. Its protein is CSAGPRETQYF.

The CDR3 nucleotides read TGTGCCAGCTCACCGACTAGGGGAAACACCATATATTTT. This encodes CASSPTRGNTIYF. The V call is TRBV18, the J call TRBJ1-3; D is unclear. CDR1 and CDR2 from the germline V gene are KGHSH and LQKENI. The V end was cut by 3 bases, the J end by 4 bases, with 7 bases between. This CDR3 contains 13 residues.

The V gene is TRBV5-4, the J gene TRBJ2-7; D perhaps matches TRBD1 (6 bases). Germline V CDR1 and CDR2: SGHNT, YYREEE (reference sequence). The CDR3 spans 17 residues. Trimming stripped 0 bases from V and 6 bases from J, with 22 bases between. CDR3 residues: CASSLEAGAHGVGEQYF. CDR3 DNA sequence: TGTGCCAGCAGCTTGGAAGCAGGGGCCCATGGAGTAGGCGAGCAGTACTTC.

The CDR3 DNA sequence: TGTGCCAGCAGCTTGGAATCTAGCGGGAGGATTCAGTTCTTC. The encoded protein is CASSLESSGRIQFF. The chain couples TRBV5-6 to TRBJ2-1; the match to TRBD2 covers 11 bases. With V trimmed by 0 bases and J by 13 bases, 6 bases remained unmatched. The CDR3 consists of 14 residues. The germline CDR1 and CDR2 sequences are SGHDT and YYEEEE.

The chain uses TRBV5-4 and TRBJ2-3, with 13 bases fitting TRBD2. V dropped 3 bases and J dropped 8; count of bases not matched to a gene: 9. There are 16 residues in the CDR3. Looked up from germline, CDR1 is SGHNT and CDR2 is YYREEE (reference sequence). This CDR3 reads CASSSGLAGAWGTQYF. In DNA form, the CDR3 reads TGTGCCAGCAGCTCCGGACTAGCGGGGGCGTGGGGTACGCAGTATTTT. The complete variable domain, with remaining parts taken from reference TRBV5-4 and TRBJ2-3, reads ETGVTQSPTHLIKTRGQQVTLRCSSQSGHNTVSWYQQALGQGPQFIFQYYREEENGRGNFPPRFSGLQFPNYSSELNVNALELDDSALYLCASSSGLAGAWGTQYFGPGTRLTVL.

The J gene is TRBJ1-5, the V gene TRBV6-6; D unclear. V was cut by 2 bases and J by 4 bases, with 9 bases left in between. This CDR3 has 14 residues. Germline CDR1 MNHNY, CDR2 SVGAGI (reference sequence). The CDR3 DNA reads TGTGCCAGCAGTTACGGAGGGCTTAATCAGCCCCAGCATTTT. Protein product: CASSYGGLNQPQHF.

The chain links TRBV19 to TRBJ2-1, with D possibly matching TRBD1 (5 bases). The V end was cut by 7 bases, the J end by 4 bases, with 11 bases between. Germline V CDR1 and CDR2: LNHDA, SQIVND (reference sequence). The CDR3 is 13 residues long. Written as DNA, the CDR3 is TGTGCCAGTATGGGGCGGAGATACAATGAGCAGTTCTTC. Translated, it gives CASMGRRYNEQFF.

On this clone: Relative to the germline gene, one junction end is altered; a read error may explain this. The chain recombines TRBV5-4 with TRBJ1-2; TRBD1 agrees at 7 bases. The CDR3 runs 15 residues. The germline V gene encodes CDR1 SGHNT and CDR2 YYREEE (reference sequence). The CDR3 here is CASSLDITGVAGYTF. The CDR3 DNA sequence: TGTGCCAGCAGTTTGGACATCACAGGGGTGGCTGGCTACACCTTC.

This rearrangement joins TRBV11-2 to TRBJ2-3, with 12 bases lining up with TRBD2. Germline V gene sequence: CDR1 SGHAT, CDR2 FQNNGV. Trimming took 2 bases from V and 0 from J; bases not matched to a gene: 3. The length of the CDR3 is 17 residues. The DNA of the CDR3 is TGTGCCAGCAGCTTATGGCTAGCGGGGGGGAGCACAGATACGCAGTATTTT. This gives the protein CASSLWLAGGSTDTQYF.

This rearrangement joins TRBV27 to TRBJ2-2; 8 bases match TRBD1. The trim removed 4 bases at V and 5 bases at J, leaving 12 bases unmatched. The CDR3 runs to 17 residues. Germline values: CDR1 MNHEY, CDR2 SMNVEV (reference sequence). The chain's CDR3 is CASSSRPDRDNTGELFF. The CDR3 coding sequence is TGTGCCAGCAGTTCCCGGCCGGACAGGGATAATACCGGGGAGCTGTTTTTT.

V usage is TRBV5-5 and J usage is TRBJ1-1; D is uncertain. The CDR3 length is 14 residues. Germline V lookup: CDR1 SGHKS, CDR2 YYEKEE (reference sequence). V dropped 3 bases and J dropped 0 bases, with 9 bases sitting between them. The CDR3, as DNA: TGTGCCAGCAGCTCTATTACCATGAACACTGAAGCTTTCTTT. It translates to CASSSITMNTEAFF.